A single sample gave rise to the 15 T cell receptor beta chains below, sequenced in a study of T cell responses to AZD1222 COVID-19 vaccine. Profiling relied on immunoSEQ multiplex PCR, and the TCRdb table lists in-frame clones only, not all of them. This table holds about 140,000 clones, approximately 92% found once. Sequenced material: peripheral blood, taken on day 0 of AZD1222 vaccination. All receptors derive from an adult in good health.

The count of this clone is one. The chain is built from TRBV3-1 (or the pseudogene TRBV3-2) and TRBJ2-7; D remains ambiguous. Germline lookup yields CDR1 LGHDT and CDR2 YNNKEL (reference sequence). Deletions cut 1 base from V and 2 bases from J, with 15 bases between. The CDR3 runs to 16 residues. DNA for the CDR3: TGTGCCAGCAGCCAAGTCTCAGGCCTGCCAACCTACGAGCAGTACTTC. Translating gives CASSQVSGLPTYEQYF.

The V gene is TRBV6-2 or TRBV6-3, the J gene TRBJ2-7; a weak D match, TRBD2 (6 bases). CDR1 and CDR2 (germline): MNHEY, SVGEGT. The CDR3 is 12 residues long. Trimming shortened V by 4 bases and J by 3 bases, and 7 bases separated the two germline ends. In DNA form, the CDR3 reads TGTGCCAGCAGTTGGGGACTCTACGAGCAGTACTTC. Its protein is CASSWGLYEQYF.

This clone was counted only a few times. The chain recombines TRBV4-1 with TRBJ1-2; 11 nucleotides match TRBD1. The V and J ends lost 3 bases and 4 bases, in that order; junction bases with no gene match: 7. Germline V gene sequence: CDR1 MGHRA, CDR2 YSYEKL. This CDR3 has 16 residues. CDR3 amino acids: CASSQDRGRSVYGYTF. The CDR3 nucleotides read TGCGCCAGCAGCCAGGACAGGGGGCGCAGTGTCTATGGCTACACCTTC.

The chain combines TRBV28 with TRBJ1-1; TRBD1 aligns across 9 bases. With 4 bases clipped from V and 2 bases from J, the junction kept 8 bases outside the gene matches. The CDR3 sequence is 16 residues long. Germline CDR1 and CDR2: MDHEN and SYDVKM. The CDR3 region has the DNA TGTGCCAGCAGTTCGCAACCGGGACAGGGAAACACTGAAGCTTTCTTT. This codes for CASSSQPGQGNTEAFF.

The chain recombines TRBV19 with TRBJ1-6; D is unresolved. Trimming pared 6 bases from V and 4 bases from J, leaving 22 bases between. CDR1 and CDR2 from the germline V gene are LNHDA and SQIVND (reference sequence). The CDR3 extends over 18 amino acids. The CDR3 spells CASSPLTGGYLYNSPLHF. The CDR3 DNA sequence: TGTGCCAGTAGCCCACTGACCGGAGGGTACCTTTATAATTCACCCCTCCACTTT.

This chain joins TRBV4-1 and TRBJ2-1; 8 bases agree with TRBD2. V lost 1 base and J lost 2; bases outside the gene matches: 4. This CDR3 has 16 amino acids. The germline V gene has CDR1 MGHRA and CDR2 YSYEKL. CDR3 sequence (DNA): TGCGCCAGCAGCCAAGTAAGCGGGAGCCCCTACAATGAGCAGTTCTTC. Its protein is CASSQVSGSPYNEQFF.

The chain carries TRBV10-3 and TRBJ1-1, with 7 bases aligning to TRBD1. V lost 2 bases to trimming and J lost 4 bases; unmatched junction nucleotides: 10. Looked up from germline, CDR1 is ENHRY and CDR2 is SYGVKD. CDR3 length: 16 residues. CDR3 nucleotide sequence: TGTGCCATCAGTGAGAGTCGCAGGGGGGCGGGCACTGAAGCTTTCTTT. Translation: CAISESRRGAGTEAFF.

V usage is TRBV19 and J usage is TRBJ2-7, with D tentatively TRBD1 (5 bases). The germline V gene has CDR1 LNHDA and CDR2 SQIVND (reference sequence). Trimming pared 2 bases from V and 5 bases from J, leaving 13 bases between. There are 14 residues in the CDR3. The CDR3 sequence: CASSIIRAGNEQYF. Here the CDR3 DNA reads TGTGCCAGTAGTATAATCAGGGCAGGGAACGAGCAGTACTTC.

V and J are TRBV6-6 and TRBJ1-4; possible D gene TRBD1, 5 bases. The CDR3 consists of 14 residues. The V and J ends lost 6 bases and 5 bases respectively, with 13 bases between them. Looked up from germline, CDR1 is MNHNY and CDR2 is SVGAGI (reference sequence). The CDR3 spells CASSTPGGNEKLFF. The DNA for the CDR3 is TGTGCCAGCAGCACCCCCGGGGGGAATGAAAAACTGTTTTTT.

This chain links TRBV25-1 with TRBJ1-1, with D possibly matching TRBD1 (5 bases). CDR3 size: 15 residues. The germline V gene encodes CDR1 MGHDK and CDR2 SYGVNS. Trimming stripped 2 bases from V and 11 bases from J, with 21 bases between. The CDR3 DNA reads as TGTGCCAGCAGTGAAAACCCGGTCGGCCAGGGAGGGGCTTTCTTT. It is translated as CASSENPVGQGGAFF.

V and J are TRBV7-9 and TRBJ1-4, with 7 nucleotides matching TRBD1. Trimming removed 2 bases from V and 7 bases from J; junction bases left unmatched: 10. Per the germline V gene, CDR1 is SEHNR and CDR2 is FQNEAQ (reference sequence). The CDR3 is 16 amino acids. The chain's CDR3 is CASSLTPGQSVEKLFF. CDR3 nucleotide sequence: TGTGCCAGCAGCTTAACACCGGGACAGTCGGTTGAAAAACTGTTTTTT.

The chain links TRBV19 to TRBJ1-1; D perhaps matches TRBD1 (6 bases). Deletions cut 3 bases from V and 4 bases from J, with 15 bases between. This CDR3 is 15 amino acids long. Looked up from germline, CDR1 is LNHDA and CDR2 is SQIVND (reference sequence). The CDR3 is CASSIRNRVFTEAFF. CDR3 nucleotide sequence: TGTGCCAGTAGTATTAGGAACAGGGTATTCACTGAAGCTTTCTTT.

The CDR3 is CASSQGSSGSYEQYF. The CDR3 DNA is TGTGCCAGCAGCCAAGGTTCTAGCGGGAGCTACGAGCAGTACTTC. The chain joins TRBV14 to TRBJ2-7, with 10 bases lining up with TRBD2. This CDR3 region has 15 residues. J gave up 3 bases and V 1 base, and 3 bases lay outside the gene matches. Germline CDR1 and CDR2: SGHDN and FVKESK.

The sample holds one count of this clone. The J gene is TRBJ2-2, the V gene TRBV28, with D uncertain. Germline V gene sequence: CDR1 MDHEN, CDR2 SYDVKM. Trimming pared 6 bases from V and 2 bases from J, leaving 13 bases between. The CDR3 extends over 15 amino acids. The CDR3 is CASRRSDGNTGELFF. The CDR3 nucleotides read TGTGCCAGCAGGCGCTCGGACGGCAACACCGGGGAGCTGTTTTTT.

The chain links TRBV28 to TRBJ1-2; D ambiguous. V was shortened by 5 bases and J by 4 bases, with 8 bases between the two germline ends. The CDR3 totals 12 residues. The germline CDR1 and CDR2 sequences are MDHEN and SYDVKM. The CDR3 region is CASSPLGYGYTF. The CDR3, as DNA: TGTGCCAGCAGTCCGTTGGGCTATGGCTACACCTTC.